These 15 T cell receptor beta chains were all obtained from the same sample, sequenced in a study of cytomegalovirus exposure and HLA in healthy donors. The PCR had 60 Vbeta and 13 Jbeta primers. TCRdb's table, derived via immunoSEQ multiplex PCR, lists solely in-frame clones and lacks some. The sample has more than 150,000 clones, over 65% seen once. Source material: PBMCs. These TCRs come from a man younger than 35 in good health and CMV-seronegative.

The rearrangement joins TRBV9 to TRBJ1-4, with 8 bases matching TRBD1. V shed 6 bases, J shed 8 bases, and the junction held 9 bases outside the gene matches. The CDR3 has 14 residues. The germline V gene has CDR1 SGDLS and CDR2 YYNGEE. The CDR3 nucleotides read TGTGCCAGCATCTGGACAGGGAGCCGAGAAAAACTGTTTTTT. It yields the protein CASIWTGSREKLFF.

V is TRBV5-5 and J is TRBJ1-6; 7 positions agree with TRBD1. Germline V lookup: CDR1 SGHKS, CDR2 YYEKEE (reference sequence). This CDR3 is 17 amino acids long. J gave up 0 bases and V 3 bases, and 6 bases lay outside the gene matches. In nucleotides, the CDR3 is TGTGCCAGCAGCTCAGGACAGGCGAGCTCCTATAATTCACCCCTCCACTTT. Its translation: CASSSGQASSYNSPLHF.

The rearrangement joins TRBV2 to TRBJ1-4, with 9 bases lining up with TRBD1. From germline, CDR1 is SNHLY and CDR2 FYNNEI. This CDR3 is built from 16 residues. Unmatched junction bases numbered 5, after V lost 6 bases and J lost 0 bases. The CDR3 DNA follows: TGTGCCAGCAGAAGGGACAGGGCGTCAACTAATGAAAAACTGTTTTTT. It encodes CASRRDRASTNEKLFF.

The chain carries TRBV28 and TRBJ2-7; 8 positions match TRBD1. V lost 6 bases to trimming and J lost 3 bases; unmatched junction nucleotides: 7. CDR3 size: 14 residues. In germline, CDR1 is MDHEN, CDR2 SYDVKM. CDR3 residues: CASSHAGTGYEQYF. CDR3 coding DNA: TGTGCCAGCAGCCATGCCGGGACAGGCTACGAGCAGTACTTC.

This chain joins TRBV15 and TRBJ1-6, with 8 bases matching TRBD1. Germline-derived CDR1 and CDR2 are LNHNV and YYDKDF (reference sequence). This CDR3 is 16 amino acids long. J gave up 11 bases and V 4 bases, and 13 bases lay outside the gene matches. CDR3 region: CATSTSGQGRRAPLHF. The CDR3 nucleotides are TGTGCCACCAGCACCTCCGGACAGGGTCGAAGGGCACCCCTCCACTTT.

V usage is TRBV7-9 and J usage is TRBJ2-2; tentative D call: TRBD1 (7 bases). The ends were cut back, 5 bases at V and 5 bases at J, with 21 bases in the middle. The germline V gene has CDR1 SEHNR and CDR2 FQNEAQ (reference sequence). The CDR3 extends over 17 amino acids. CDR3 loop: CASSVTRGTSSTGELFF. The CDR3 bases are TGTGCCAGCAGCGTTACCAGGGGGACTTCCTCTACCGGGGAGCTGTTTTTT.

As concerns this clone: One end of the junction varies from germline; a read error may be responsible. The V call is TRBV28, the J call TRBJ2-7, with D perhaps matching TRBD2 (6 bases). The CDR3 is 12 residues long. The V gene's germline CDR1 is MDHEN and CDR2 SYDVKM. The CDR3: CVSGPKRDEQYF. For the CDR3, the DNA is TGTGTCAGCGGGCCAAAGCGGGACGAGCAGTACTTC.

This sequence joins TRBV9 and TRBJ2-5; D is ambiguous. Judging by the DNA end, TRBJ2-7 fits better; the J call may be wrong. Per the germline V gene, CDR1 is SGDLS and CDR2 is YYNGEE. The length of the CDR3 is 12 residues. The CDR3 nucleotides read TGTGCCAGCAGCGCTACCTCCTACGAGCAGTACTTC. This translates into CASSATSYEQYF.

The chain uses TRBV27 and TRBJ1-5; no clear D gene. Germline V gives CDR1 MNHEY, CDR2 SMNVEV (reference sequence). The CDR3 is 14 amino acids. Trimming cost V 2 bases and J 6 bases, with 11 bases left between them. CDR3 DNA sequence: TGTGCCAGCAGTTTACTTGGCCGCGGTCAGCCCCAGCATTTT. Its translation: CASSLLGRGQPQHF.

The chain recombines TRBV30 with TRBJ2-7, with D possibly being TRBD1 (7 bases). The ends were cut back, 5 bases at V and 6 bases at J, with 17 bases in the middle. CDR1 is GTSNPN and CDR2 is SVGIG in the germline V gene (reference sequence). CDR3 length: 13 residues. CDR3 DNA: TGTGCCTGGGCGGGACAGAGATCTCGCGAGCAGTACTTC. Translation: CAWAGQRSREQYF.

The chain recombines TRBV19 with TRBJ2-6; perhaps TRBD2 as D (6 bases). This CDR3 comprises 17 residues. V was trimmed by 8 bases and J by 0 bases, leaving 17 bases between them. The germline CDR1 and CDR2 sequences are LNHDA and SQIVND (reference sequence). The CDR3: CASRRAGKYSGANVLTF. CDR3 sequence (DNA): TGTGCCAGTCGCCGGGCGGGGAAATACTCTGGGGCCAACGTCCTGACTTTC.

This clone occurred a few times. The gene calls are TRBV18 and TRBJ1-5; D is uncertain. Trimming pared 6 bases from V and 3 bases from J, leaving 12 bases between. CDR1 KGHSH and CDR2 LQKENI come from the germline V gene. This CDR3 has 14 residues. The CDR3: CASSPGLNNQPQHF. Here the CDR3 DNA reads TGTGCCAGCTCCCCCGGACTGAACAATCAGCCCCAGCATTTT.

The genes are TRBV19 and TRBJ2-1; 9 bases align to TRBD2. After removal of 2 bases from V and 7 bases from J, the junction contained 9 bases not matched to a gene. Germline CDR1 reads LNHDA; CDR2 reads SQIVND (reference sequence). This CDR3 is 16 amino acids long. The CDR3 region is CASSIIAGGRGNEQFF. CDR3 sequence (DNA): TGTGCCAGTAGTATAATCGCGGGCGGGAGGGGAAATGAGCAGTTCTTC.

This chain links TRBV6-1 with TRBJ1-3, with no clear D. The CDR3 totals 15 residues. V lost 8 bases to trimming and J lost 0 bases, with 14 bases between them. The germline V gene encodes CDR1 MNHNS and CDR2 SASEGT. The CDR3 DNA reads TGTGCCAGCCGCACCGGAGGCAACTCTGGAAACACCATATATTTT. This encodes CASRTGGNSGNTIYF.

This clone was observed a single time. The rearrangement joins TRBV25-1 to TRBJ1-2; 8 positions match TRBD1. The CDR3 length is 15 residues. Trimming took 3 bases from V and 4 from J; bases not matched to a gene: 7. Germline assignment: CDR1 MGHDK and CDR2 SYGVNS. The CDR3 is CASSDETGVSYGYTF. For the CDR3, the DNA is TGTGCCAGCAGTGACGAGACAGGGGTCAGCTATGGCTACACCTTC.